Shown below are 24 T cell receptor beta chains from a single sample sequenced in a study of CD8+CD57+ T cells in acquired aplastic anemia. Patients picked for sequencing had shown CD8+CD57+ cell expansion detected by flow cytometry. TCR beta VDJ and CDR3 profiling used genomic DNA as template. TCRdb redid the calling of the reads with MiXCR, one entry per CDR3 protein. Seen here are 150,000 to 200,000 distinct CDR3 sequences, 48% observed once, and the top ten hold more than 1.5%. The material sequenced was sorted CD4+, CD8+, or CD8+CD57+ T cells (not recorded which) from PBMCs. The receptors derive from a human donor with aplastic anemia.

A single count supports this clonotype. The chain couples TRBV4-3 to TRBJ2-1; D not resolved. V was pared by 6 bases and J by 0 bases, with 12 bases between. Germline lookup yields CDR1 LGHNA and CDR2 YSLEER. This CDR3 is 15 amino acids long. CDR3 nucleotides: TGCGCCAGCAGGCTAGTCCATAGCTCCTACAATGAGCAGTTCTTC. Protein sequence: CASRLVHSSYNEQFF.

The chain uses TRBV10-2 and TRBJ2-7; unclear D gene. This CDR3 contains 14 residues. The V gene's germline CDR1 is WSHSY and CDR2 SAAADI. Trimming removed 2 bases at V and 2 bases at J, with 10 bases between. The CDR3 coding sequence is TGCGCCAGCAGTGAGGGGTACACTACCTACGAGCAGTACTTC. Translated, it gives CASSEGYTTYEQYF.

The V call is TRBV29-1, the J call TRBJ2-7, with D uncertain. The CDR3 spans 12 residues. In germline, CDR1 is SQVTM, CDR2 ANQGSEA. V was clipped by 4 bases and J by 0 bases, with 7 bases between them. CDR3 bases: TGCAGCGTTGCCAGGAGCTCCTACGAGCAGTACTTC. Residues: CSVARSSYEQYF.

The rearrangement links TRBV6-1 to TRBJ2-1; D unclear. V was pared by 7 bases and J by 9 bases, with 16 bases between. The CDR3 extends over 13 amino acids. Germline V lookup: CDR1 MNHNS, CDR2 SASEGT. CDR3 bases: TGTGCCAGCACCTCTCGGGTAGCTGGTGAGCAGTTCTTC. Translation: CASTSRVAGEQFF.

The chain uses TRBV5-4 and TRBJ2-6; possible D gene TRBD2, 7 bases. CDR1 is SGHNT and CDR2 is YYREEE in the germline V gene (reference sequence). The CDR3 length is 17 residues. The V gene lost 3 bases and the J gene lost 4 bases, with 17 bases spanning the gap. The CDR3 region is CASSSSGGRSGANVLTF. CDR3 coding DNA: TGTGCCAGCAGCTCCTCCGGGGGGCGATCCGGGGCCAACGTCCTGACTTTC.

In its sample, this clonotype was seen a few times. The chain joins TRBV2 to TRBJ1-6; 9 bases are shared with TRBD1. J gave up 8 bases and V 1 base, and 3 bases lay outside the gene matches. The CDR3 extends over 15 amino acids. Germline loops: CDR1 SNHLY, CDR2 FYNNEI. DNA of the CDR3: TGTGCCAGCAGTGAAGGATGGACAGGGGATTCACCCCTCCACTTT. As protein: CASSEGWTGDSPLHF.

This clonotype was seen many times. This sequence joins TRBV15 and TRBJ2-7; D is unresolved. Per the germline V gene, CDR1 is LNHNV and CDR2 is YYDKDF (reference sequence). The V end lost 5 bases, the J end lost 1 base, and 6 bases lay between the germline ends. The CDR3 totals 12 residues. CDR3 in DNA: TGTGCCACCAGCCGTTCTTCCTACGAGCAGTACTTC. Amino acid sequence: CATSRSSYEQYF.

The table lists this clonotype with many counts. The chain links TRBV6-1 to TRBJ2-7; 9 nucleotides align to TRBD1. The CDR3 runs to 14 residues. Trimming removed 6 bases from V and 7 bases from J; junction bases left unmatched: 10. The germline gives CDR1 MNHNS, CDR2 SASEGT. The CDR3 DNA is TGTGCCAGCAGAACACGGACAGGGGCGAGGGAGCAGTACTTC. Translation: CASRTRTGAREQYF.

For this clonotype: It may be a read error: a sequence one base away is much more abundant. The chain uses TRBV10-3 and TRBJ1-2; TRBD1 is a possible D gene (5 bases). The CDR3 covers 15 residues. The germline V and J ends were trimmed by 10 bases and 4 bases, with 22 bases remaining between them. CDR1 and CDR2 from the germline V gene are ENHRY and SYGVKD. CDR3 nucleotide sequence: TGTGCCAACATCACAACGGGGGGGACCGGCTATGGCTACACCTTC. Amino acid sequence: CANITTGGTGYGYTF.

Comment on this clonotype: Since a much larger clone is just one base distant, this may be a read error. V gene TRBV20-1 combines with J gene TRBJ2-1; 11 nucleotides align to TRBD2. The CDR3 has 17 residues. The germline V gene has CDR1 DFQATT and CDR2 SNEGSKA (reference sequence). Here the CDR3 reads CSAGEYLGTSGPGEQFF. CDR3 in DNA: TGCAGTGCTGGAGAATACCTCGGGACTAGCGGACCGGGTGAGCAGTTCTTC.

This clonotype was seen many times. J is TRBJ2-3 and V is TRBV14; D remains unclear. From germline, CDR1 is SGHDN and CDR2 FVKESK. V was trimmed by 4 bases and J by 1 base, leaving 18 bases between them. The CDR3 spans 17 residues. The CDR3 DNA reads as TGTGCCAGCAGCCGAGTGCGGACCTGGATCGGCACAGATACGCAGTATTTT. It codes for CASSRVRTWIGTDTQYF.

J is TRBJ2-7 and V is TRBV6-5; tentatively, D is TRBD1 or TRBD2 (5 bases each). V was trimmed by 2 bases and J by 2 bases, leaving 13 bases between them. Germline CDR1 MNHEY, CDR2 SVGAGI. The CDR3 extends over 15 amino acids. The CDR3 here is CASSYDEGRTYEQYF. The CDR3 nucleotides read TGTGCCAGCAGTTACGACGAGGGGAGAACCTACGAGCAGTACTTC.

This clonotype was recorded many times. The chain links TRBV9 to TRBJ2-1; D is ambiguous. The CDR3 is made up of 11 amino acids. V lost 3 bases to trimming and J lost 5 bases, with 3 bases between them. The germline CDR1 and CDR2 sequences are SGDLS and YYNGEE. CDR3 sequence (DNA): TGTGCCAGCAGCGAGGACAATGAGCAGTTCTTC. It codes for CASSEDNEQFF. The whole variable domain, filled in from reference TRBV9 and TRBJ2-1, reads DSGVTQTPKHLITATGQRVTLRCSPRSGDLSVYWYQQSLDQGLQFLIQYYNGEERAKGNILERFSAQQFPDLHSELNLSSLELGDSALYFCASSEDNEQFFGPGTRLTVL.

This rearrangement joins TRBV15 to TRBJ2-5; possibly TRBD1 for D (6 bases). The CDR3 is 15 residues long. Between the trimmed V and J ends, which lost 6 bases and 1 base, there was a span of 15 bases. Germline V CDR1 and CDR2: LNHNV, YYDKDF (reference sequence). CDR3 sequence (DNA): TGTGCCACCAGACCCTTCGGACAGACCCAAGAGACCCAGTACTTC. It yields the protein CATRPFGQTQETQYF.

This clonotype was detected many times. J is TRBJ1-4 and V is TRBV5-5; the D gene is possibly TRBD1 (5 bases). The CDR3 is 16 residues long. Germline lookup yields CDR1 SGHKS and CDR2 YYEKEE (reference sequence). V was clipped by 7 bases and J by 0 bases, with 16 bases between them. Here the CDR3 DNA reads TGTGCCAGCCAGGGAGGCTTATCCTCAACTAATGAAAAACTGTTTTTT. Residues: CASQGGLSSTNEKLFF.

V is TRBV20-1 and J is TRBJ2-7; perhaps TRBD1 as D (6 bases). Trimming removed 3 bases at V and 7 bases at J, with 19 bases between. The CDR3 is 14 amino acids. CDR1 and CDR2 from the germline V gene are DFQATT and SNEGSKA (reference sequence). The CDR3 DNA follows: TGCAGTGCTAGTGGGGACAAAGACTACAATGAGCAGTACTTC. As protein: CSASGDKDYNEQYF.

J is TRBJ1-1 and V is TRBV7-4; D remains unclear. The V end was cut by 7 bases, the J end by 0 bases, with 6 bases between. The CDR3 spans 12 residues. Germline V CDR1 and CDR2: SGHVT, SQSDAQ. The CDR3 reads CASNPVNTEAFF. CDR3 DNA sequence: TGTGCCAGCAACCCAGTGAACACTGAAGCTTTCTTT.

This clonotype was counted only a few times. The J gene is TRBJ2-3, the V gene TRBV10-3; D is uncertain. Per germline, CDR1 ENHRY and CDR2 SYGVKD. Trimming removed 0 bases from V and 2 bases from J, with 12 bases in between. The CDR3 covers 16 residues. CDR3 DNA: TGTGCCATCAGTGAGTCTGGTGTCAGACACACAGATACGCAGTATTTT. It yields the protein CAISESGVRHTDTQYF.

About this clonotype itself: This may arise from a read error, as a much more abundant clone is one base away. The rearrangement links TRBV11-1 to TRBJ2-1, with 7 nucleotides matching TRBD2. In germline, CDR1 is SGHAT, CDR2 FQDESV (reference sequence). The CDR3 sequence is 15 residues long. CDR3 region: CASSLGRDSYNGQFF. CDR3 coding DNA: TGTGCCAGCAGCTTGGGGAGGGACTCCTACAATGGGCAGTTCTTC. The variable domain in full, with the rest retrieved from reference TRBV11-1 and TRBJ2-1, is EAEVAQSPRYKITEKSQAVAFWCDPISGHATLYWYRQILGQGPELLVQFQDESVVDDSQLPKDRFSAERLKGVDSTLKIQPAELGDSAMYLCASSLGRDSYNGQFFGPGTRLTVL.

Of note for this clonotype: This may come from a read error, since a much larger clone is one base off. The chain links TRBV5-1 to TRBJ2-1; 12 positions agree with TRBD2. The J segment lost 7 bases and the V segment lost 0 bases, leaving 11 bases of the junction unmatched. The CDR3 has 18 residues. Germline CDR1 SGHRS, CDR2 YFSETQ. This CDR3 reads CASSLATASGGAGNEQFF. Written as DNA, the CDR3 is TGCGCCAGCAGCTTGGCAACTGCTAGCGGGGGGGCGGGGAATGAGCAGTTCTTC.

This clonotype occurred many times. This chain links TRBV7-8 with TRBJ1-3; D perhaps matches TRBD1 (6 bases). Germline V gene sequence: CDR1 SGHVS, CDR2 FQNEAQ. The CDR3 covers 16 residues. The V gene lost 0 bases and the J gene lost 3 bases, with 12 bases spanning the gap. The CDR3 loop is CASSLAWQGSGNTIYF. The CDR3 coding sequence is TGTGCCAGCAGCTTAGCTTGGCAGGGGAGTGGAAACACCATATATTTT.

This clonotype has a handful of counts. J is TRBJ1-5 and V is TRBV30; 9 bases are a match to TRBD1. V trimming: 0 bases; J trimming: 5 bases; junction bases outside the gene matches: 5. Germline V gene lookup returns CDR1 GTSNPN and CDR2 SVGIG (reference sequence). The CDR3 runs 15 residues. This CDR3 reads CAWSVMGQGHQPQHF. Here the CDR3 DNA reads TGTGCCTGGAGTGTAATGGGACAGGGCCATCAGCCCCAGCATTTT.

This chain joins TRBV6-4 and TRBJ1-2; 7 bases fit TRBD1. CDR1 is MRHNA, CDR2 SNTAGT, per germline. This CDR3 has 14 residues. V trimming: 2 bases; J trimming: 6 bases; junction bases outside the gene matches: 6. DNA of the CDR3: TGTGCCAGCAGTGACAAAGCAGGGGGTCATGGCTACACCTTC. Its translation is CASSDKAGGHGYTF.

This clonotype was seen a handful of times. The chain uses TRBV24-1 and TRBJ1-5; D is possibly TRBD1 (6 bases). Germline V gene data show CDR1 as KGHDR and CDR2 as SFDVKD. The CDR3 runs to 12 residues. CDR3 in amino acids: CARGTSNQPQHF. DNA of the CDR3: TGTGCTAGAGGGACAAGCAATCAGCCCCAGCATTTT.